The sequence of this TCR beta chain was determined in a study of molecular identifiers for immune sequencing clone quantification. Study findings and constraints: Clones carrying above 20 RNA copies accounted for over 99% of effector molecules, under 1% in naive cells.

J lost 4 bases, V lost 3 bases, and 9 bases had no gene match. The CDR3 is 18 residues long. CDR1 MNHNS and CDR2 SASEGT come from the germline V gene. Previously described methods and listed TCR primers were used for bulk TCR libraries. TCRdb used MiXCR to reprocess the PCR reads, holding one entry per CDR3 protein. The profile covers some 320,000 distinct CDR3 sequences, with 20% to 25% appearing a single time and more than 0.8% taken by the ten largest. Using a CD8+CD4-CCR7+CD45RA+ phenotype, naive CD8 T cells were sorted. This clonotype came up many times. What it recognizes is unknown. Source material: naive CD8+ T cells from blood, with Jurkat cell RNA spiked in. Subset meaning: FACS-sorted CD8+CD4-CCR7+CD45RA+ naive T cells. The TCR comes from a human donor in good health. Some libraries in this study had Jurkat cell RNA spiked in. This rearrangement joins TRBV6-1 to TRBJ2-1; TRBD2 agrees at 13 bases. CDR3 residues: CASSEAGLAGVIYNEQFF. DNA of the CDR3: TGTGCCAGCAGTGAGGCTGGACTAGCGGGAGTTATATACAATGAGCAGTTCTTC.